This T cell receptor (beta chain) was captured by sequencing in a study of cytomegalovirus exposure and HLA in healthy donors. The PCR made use of 60 Vbeta and 13 Jbeta primers. TCRdb's copy holds only in-frame clones and misses some; the assay was immunoSEQ multiplex PCR. The sample records roughly 140,000 clones, 55% to 70% being singletons. Concerning this clone itself: Its antigen remains unidentified.

General study points: TCR beta sequences numbering around 15,000 were associated with HLA alleles at 0.05 false discovery rate in a later analysis.

With V trimmed by 4 bases and J by 0 bases, 6 bases remained unmatched. The CDR3 covers 17 residues. The germline V gene encodes CDR1 SGHNT and CDR2 YYREEE (reference sequence). The V gene is TRBV5-4, the J gene TRBJ2-6; TRBD2 matches 8 bases. Specimen: PBMCs. The TCR sequence derives from a woman in her 30s in good health and CMV-seropositive. CDR3 sequence reads: CASSRGGLSSGANVLTF. DNA for the CDR3: TGTGCCAGCAGCCGGGGGGGCCTAAGCTCTGGGGCCAACGTCCTGACTTTC.